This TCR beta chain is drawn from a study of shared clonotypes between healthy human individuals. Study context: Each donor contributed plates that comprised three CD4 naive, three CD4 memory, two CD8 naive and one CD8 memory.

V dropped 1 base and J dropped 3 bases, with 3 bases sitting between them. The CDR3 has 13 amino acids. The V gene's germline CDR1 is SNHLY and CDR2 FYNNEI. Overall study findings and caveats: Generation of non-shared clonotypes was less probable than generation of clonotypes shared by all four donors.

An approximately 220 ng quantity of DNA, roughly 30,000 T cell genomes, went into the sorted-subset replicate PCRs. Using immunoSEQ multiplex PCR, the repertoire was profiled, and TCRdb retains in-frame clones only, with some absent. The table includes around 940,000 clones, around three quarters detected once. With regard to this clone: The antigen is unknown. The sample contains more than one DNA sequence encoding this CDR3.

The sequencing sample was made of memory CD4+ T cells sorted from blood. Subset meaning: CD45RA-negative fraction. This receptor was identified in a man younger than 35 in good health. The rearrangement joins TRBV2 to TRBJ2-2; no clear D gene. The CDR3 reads CASSEGYTGELFF. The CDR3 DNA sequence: TGTGCCAGCAGTGAAGGATACACCGGGGAGCTGTTTTTT.